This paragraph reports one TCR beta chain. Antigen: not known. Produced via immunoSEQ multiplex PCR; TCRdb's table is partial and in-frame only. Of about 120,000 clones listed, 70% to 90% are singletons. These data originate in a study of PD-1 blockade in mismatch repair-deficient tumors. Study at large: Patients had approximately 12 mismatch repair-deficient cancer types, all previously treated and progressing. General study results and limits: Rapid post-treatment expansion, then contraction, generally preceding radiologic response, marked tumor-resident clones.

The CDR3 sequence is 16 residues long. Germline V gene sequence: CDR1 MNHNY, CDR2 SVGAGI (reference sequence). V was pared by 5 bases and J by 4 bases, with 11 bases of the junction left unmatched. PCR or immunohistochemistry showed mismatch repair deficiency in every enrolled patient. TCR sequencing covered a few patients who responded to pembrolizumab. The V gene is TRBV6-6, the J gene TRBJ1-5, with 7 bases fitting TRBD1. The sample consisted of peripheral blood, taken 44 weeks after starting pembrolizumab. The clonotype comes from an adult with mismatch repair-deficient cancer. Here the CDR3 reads CASSHQTGLLNQPQHF. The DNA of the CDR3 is TGTGCCAGCAGTCACCAGACAGGGTTGCTGAATCAGCCCCAGCATTTT.